The source of this T cell receptor (beta chain) is a study of blood T cell repertoires in COVID-19. Overall study context: Whether acute or convalescent, the COVID-19 samples came from the United States, Italy and Spain. PBMCs, B-cell-depleted T cells, or T cells provided the cDNA or gDNA that made up the material.

How the authors handled the data: Researchers report that nucleated cell counts were estimated from reference gene primer amplification. Method: immunoSEQ multiplex PCR; TCRdb's copy keeps in-frame clones and lacks some. Clone size and V and J calls were adopted from that table, with D and trimming inferred from the DNA. There are over 200,000 clones in the sample; around 75% occur only once, and approximately 5.4% lies in the top ten. This CDR3 has 13 amino acids. The germline V gene encodes CDR1 SQVTM and CDR2 ANQGSEA. Trimming left V 2 bases short and J 6 bases short, with 13 bases between. The clonotype was recovered from a human donor in a cohort sampled during active COVID-19. The genes are TRBV29-1 and TRBJ1-2; a possible D gene is TRBD1 (5 bases). The specimen sequenced was peripheral blood. CDR3 in amino acids: CSVESPWGDGYTF. CDR3 nucleotide sequence: TGCAGCGTTGAATCGCCCTGGGGCGATGGCTACACCTTC.